Reported below is one T cell receptor (beta chain). Antigen: not known. Germline V gene sequence: CDR1 ENHRY, CDR2 SYGVKD. The CDR3 spans 15 residues. Trimming removed 10 bases from V and 6 bases from J; junction bases left unmatched: 10. This sample was included in a study of T cells in tuberculosis. Study-wide results and limits: The TCR-beta difference was not significant; alpha differences partly reflected length.

Tuberculin skin test and IGRA determined adolescents' latent tuberculosis status at entry. Profiling relied on immunoSEQ multiplex PCR, and the TCRdb table lists in-frame clones only, not all of them. Among about 29,000 clones listed, almost 90% were seen once. This chain links TRBV10-3 with TRBJ2-1; TRBD2 aligns across 12 bases. The specimen sequenced was PBMCs. This receptor was taken from a donor aged 10-30 years with latent tuberculosis or without tuberculosis infection. CDR3 DNA: TGTGCCACCAGGACTAGCGGGGAAGGTCCCAATGAGCAGTTCTTC. Protein product: CATRTSGEGPNEQFF.